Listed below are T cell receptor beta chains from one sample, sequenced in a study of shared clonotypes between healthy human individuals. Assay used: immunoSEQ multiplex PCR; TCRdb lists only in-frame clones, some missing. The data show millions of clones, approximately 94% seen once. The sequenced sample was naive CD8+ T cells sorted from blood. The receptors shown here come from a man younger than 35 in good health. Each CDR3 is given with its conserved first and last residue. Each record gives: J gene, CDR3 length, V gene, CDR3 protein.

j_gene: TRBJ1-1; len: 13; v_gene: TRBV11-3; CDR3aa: CASSYQVNTEAFF
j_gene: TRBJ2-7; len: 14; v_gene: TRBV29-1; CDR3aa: CSVVAGRGPNEQYF
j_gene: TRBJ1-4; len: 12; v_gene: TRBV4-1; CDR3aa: CASSQEGEKLFF
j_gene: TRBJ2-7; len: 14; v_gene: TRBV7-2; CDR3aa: CASSLGTSGHEQYF
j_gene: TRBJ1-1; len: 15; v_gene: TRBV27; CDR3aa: CASSLGAGYGTEAFF
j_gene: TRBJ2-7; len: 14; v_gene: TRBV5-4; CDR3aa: CASSWGAGVDEQYF
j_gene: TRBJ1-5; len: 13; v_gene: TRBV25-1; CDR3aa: CASSTGTGFAQHF
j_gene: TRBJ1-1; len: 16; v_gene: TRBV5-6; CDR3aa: CASSPWYLTPNTEAFF
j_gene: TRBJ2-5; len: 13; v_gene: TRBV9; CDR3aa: CASSVVAGETQYF
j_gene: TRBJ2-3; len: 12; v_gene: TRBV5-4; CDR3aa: CATREYPDTQYF
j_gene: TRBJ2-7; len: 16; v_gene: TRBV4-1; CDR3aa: CASSQEVGLAGNEQYF
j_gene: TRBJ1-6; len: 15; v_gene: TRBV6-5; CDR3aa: CASSYSIDLNSPLHF
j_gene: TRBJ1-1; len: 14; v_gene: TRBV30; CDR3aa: CAWSAGWGLTEAFF
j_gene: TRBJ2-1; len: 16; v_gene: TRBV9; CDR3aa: CASSVSASTQYNEQFF
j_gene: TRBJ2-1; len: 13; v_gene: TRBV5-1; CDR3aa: CASSLLGYNEQFF
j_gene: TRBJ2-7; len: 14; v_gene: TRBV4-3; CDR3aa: CASSASGSSYEQYF
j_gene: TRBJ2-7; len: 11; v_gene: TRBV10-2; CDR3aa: CASSEDYEQYF
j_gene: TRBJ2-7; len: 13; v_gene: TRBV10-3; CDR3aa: CATSDSQTYEQYF
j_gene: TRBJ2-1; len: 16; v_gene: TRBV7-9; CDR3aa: CASSLAATGVSNEQFF
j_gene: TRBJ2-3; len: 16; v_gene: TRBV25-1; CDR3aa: CASSETGWGSTDTQYF
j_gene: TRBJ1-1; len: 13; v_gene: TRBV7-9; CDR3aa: CASSLDPDPQAFF
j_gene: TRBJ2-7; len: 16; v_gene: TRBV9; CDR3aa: CASSVGATSGGYEQYF
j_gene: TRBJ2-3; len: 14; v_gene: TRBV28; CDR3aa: CASSLEGYTDTQYF
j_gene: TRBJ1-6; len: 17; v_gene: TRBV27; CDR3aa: CASSFRSPGLGNSPLHF
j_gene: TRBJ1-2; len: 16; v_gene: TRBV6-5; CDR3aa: CASSYSTGQGLGGYTF
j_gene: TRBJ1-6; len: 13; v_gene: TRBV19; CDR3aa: CASSRTSGSPLHF
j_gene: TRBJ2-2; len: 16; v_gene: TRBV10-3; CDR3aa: CAISDLRESITGELFF
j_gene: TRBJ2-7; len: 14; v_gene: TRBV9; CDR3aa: CASSAGQGAGEQYF
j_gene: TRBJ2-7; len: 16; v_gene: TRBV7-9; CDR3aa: CASSLGVGQGAYEQYF
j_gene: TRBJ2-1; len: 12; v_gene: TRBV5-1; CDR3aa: CASSFTDNEQFF
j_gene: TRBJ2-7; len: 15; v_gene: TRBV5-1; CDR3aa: CASSFGGGESYEQYF
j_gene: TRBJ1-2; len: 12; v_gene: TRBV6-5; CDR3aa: CASSYPERGYTF
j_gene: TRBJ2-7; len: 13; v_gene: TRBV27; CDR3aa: CASSTRTANEQYF
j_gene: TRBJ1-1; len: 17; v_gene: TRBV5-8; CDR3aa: CASSQDRTEGRNTEAFF
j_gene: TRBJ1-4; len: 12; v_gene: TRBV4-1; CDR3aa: CASSRDNEKLFF
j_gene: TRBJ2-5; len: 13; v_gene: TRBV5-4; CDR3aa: CASSLTSEETQYF
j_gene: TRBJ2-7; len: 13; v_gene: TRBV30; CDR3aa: CAWSVSVSYEQYF
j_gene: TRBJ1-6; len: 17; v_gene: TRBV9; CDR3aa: CASSVEFRASYNSPLHF
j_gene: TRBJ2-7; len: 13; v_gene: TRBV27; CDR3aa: CASSPSGLGEQYF
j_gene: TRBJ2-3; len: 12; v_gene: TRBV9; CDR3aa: CASSGPLYTQYF
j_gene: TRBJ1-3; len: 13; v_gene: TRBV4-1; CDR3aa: CASSQNSGNTIYF
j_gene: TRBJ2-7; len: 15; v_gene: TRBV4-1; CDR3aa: CASSQETSETYEQYF
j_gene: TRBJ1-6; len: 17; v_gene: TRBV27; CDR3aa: CAIASGQVGSYNSPLHF
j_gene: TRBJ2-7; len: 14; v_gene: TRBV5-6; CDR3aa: CASSTGTDTYEQYF
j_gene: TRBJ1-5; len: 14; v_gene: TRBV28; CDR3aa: CASRVEGGEAPQHF
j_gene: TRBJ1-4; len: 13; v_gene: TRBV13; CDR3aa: CASSWGRNEKLFF
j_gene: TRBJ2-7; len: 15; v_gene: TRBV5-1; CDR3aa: CASSLDWDRGSEQYF
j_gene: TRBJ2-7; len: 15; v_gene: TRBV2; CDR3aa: CASSEPGGIPYEQYF
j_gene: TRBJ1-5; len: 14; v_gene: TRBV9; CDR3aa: CASSVWGGDQPQHF
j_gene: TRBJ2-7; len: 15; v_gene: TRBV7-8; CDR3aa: CASSLPPGSSYEQYF
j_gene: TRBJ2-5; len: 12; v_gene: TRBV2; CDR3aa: CASSDLQETQYF
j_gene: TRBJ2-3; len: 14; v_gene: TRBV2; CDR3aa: CASSDFAGGDTQYF
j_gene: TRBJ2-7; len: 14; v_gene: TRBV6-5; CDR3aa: CASTQGQGSPEQYF
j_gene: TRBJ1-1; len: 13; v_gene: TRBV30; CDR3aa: CAWDFWENTEAFF
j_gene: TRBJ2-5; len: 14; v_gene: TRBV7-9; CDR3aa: CASSGGRERETQYF